Below are 24 T cell receptor beta chains sequenced from a single sample in a study. TCRdb used MiXCR to reprocess the reads, holding one entry per CDR3 protein. The table records 3,000 to 3,500 distinct CDR3 sequences, 9.8% of them present only once. The sequencing sample was made of CD4+ T cells from synovial fluid. The origin of the receptors is a human donor with rheumatoid arthritis.

This chain uses TRBV7-3 with TRBJ2-2; tentative D call: TRBD1 (6 bases). CDR1 is SGHTA and CDR2 is FQGTGA in the germline V gene. The ends were cut back, 0 bases at V and 4 bases at J, with 12 bases in the middle. The CDR3 extends over 16 amino acids. Written as DNA, the CDR3 is TGTGCCAGCAGCTTAACAGGAACAGGGAGCACCGGGGAGCTGTTTTTT. Amino acids: CASSLTGTGSTGELFF.

The chain couples TRBV6-1 to TRBJ2-1; 14 bases line up with TRBD2. The V and J ends lost 6 bases and 7 bases, in that order; junction bases with no gene match: 5. Germline V gene sequence: CDR1 MNHNS, CDR2 SASEGT. CDR3 length: 15 residues. CDR3 protein: CASRGTSGSWNEQFF. The DNA of the CDR3 is TGTGCCAGCAGGGGGACTAGCGGGAGTTGGAATGAGCAGTTCTTC.

This clonotype is termed medium-sized (0.01 to 0.1%). The CDR3 region has the DNA TGTGCCAGCAGTCGATTAGATGAAAAACTGTTTTTT. Protein sequence: CASSRLDEKLFF. J is TRBJ1-4 and V is TRBV28; D gene uncertain. Trimming cost V 5 bases and J 6 bases, with 7 bases left between them. In germline, CDR1 is MDHEN, CDR2 SYDVKM. CDR3 length equals 12 residues.

In its sample, this clonotype is large. The V call is TRBV27, the J call TRBJ2-5; TRBD1 matches 7 bases. Looked up from germline, CDR1 is MNHEY and CDR2 is SMNVEV (reference sequence). The V and J ends lost 3 bases and 1 base, in that order; junction bases with no gene match: 2. CDR3 length: 14 amino acids. In DNA, the CDR3 is TGTGCCAGCAGTTTTTGGGACAGCCAAGAGACCCAGTACTTC. It yields the protein CASSFWDSQETQYF.

This clonotype is labeled as medium-sized. The chain links TRBV20-1 to TRBJ2-1, with D unresolved. This CDR3 contains 14 residues. Between the trimmed V and J ends, which lost 2 bases and 4 bases, there was a span of 12 bases. The germline CDR1 and CDR2 sequences are DFQATT and SNEGSKA (reference sequence). CDR3 sequence: CSARPGVLYNEQFF. In nucleotides, the CDR3 is TGCAGTGCTAGACCCGGTGTACTATACAATGAGCAGTTCTTC.

Relative to its sample, this clonotype is medium-sized. V is TRBV29-1 and J is TRBJ2-5; no reliable D call. CDR3 size: 9 residues. Per the germline V gene, CDR1 is SQVTM and CDR2 is ANQGSEA. V lost 1 base to trimming and J lost 7 bases, with 1 base between them. CDR3 region: CSVEGTQYF. DNA of the CDR3: TGCAGCGTTGAAGGGACCCAGTACTTC.

This clonotype has at least ten counts. The genes are TRBV4-3 and TRBJ2-1, with D possibly TRBD1 on 7 matching bases. Germline V gene sequence: CDR1 LGHNA, CDR2 YSLEER. The V end lost 1 base, the J end lost 8 bases, and 15 bases lay between the germline ends. This CDR3 region has 15 residues. Written as DNA, the CDR3 is TGCGCCAGCAGCCAAGTTCTAGCGAGGGGGCATGAGCAGTTCTTC. This sequence encodes CASSQVLARGHEQFF.

The V gene is TRBV3-1, the J gene TRBJ1-1, with a tentative D call TRBD1 (5 bases). V was clipped by 0 bases and J by 11 bases, with 13 bases between them. This CDR3 region has 13 residues. Looked up from germline, CDR1 is LGHDT and CDR2 is YNNKEL (reference sequence). As DNA, the CDR3 is TGTGCCAGCAGCCAAGAAAGGGGAGGGCGGGCTTTCTTT. Translation: CASSQERGGRAFF.

This clonotype is medium-sized within its sample. The chain recombines TRBV18 with TRBJ2-6; D is perhaps TRBD1 (5 bases). The germline V gene has CDR1 KGHSH and CDR2 LQKENI. V lost 1 base to trimming and J lost 1 base, with 14 bases between them. The CDR3 contains 18 residues. In nucleotides, the CDR3 is TGTGCCAGCTCACCACGGGGCCCCCCCCATTCTGGGGCCAACGTCCTGACTTTC. Translated, it gives CASSPRGPPHSGANVLTF.

This clonotype was found many times. The rearrangement links TRBV29-1 to TRBJ1-1; D perhaps matches TRBD1 (5 bases). The CDR3 totals 12 residues. V lost 4 bases, J lost 4 bases, and 10 bases lay in between. The V gene's germline CDR1 is SQVTM and CDR2 ANQGSEA. The CDR3 spells CSVGGQGTEAFF. CDR3 nucleotides: TGCAGCGTTGGAGGGCAGGGCACTGAAGCTTTCTTT.

By share of the sample, this clonotype is medium-sized. J is TRBJ1-1 and V is TRBV20-1; no reliable D call. The germline V gene encodes CDR1 DFQATT and CDR2 SNEGSKA (reference sequence). Trimming shortened V by 0 bases and J by 2 bases, and 13 bases separated the two germline ends. The CDR3 length is 15 residues. In DNA, the CDR3 is TGCAGTGCTAGAGATCCCGCGGCGCGAAACACTGAAGCTTTCTTT. This codes for CSARDPAARNTEAFF.

In its sample, this clonotype is medium-sized. The rearrangement uses TRBV20-1 and TRBJ2-7; 7 bases match TRBD2. This CDR3 contains 14 residues. V trimming: 5 bases; J trimming: 0 bases; junction bases outside the gene matches: 7. The V gene's germline CDR1 is DFQATT and CDR2 SNEGSKA (reference sequence). CDR3 in amino acids: CSAPSGGSSYEQYF. CDR3 coding DNA: TGCAGTGCTCCTAGTGGCGGGAGCTCCTACGAGCAGTACTTC.

This clonotype is medium-sized within its sample. The chain has TRBV6-6 and TRBJ2-1; 9 bases line up with TRBD2. Per the germline V gene, CDR1 is MNHNY and CDR2 is SVGAGI (reference sequence). The ends lost 5 bases at V and 10 bases at J; junction bases unmatched: 3. This CDR3 has 12 residues. The CDR3 reads CASSKGTSEQFF. For the CDR3, the DNA is TGTGCCAGCAGTAAAGGGACTAGCGAGCAGTTCTTC.

The genes are TRBV12-3 or TRBV12-4 and TRBJ1-2; D is undetermined. V dropped 3 bases and J dropped 7 bases, with 12 bases sitting between them. The CDR3 is 13 residues long. The CDR3 DNA is TGTGCCAGCAGTTTTAGAATCAAGGGTGGCTACACCTTC. This sequence encodes CASSFRIKGGYTF.

Many counts were recorded for this clonotype. At one end, the junction sequence differs from germline, possibly due to a read error. The chain carries TRBV7-2 and TRBJ2-3; TRBD1 might be the D (6 bases). Per the germline V gene, CDR1 is SGHTA and CDR2 is FQGNSA. The CDR3 totals 15 residues. The CDR3 protein is CASSLAWGQDDTQYF. In DNA, the CDR3 is TGTGCCAGCAGCCTAGCATGGGGGCAGGATGATACGCAGTATTTT.

Judged by abundance, this clonotype is medium-sized. The CDR3 is CASRHQGYEQYF. The CDR3, as DNA: TGTGCCAGCAGACACCAGGGTTACGAGCAGTACTTC. This rearrangement joins TRBV27 to TRBJ2-7, with D maybe TRBD1 (5 bases). Germline V gives CDR1 MNHEY, CDR2 SMNVEV (reference sequence). The V end lost 6 bases, the J end lost 4 bases, and 10 bases lay between the germline ends. The CDR3 totals 12 residues.

This clonotype is labeled as medium-sized. The chain employs TRBV20-1 and TRBJ1-1, with 7 nucleotides matching TRBD1. The CDR3 has 14 amino acids. The trim removed 5 bases at V and 1 base at J, leaving 7 bases unmatched. The germline V gene encodes CDR1 DFQATT and CDR2 SNEGSKA (reference sequence). The CDR3 DNA reads as TGCAGTGCTCAGAAGGGGGCCGGGAACACTGAAGCTTTCTTT. Residues: CSAQKGAGNTEAFF.

This clonotype rates as medium-sized. V and J are TRBV28 and TRBJ2-3, with 7 bases aligning to TRBD2. Losses at the gene ends were 6 bases for V and 3 bases for J; bases not matched to a gene: 9. Germline lookup yields CDR1 MDHEN and CDR2 SYDVKM. There are 15 residues in the CDR3. As DNA, the CDR3 is TGTGCCAGCAGCCCCCCTAGCGGTTTAACAGATACGCAGTATTTT. This encodes CASSPPSGLTDTQYF.

This clonotype is judged medium-sized. The genes are TRBV5-1 and TRBJ2-1; 7 bases are shared with TRBD2. Germline trimming cut 5 bases from V and 1 base from J; bases unmatched to any gene: 6. Germline V gene data show CDR1 as SGHRS and CDR2 as YFSETQ. The CDR3 covers 15 residues. CDR3 sequence: CASSTLAESYNEQFF. The CDR3, as DNA: TGCGCCAGCAGTACCCTAGCGGAGTCCTACAATGAGCAGTTCTTC.

By proportion, this clonotype is medium-sized. This chain connects TRBV30 to TRBJ2-6, with a tentative D call TRBD2 (5 bases). V was shortened by 3 bases and J by 2 bases, with 14 bases between the two germline ends. Germline V gene sequence: CDR1 GTSNPN, CDR2 SVGIG (reference sequence). The CDR3 contains 16 residues. This CDR3 is CAWSVGGTPGANVLTF. The CDR3 coding sequence is TGTGCCTGGAGCGTCGGAGGCACTCCTGGGGCCAACGTCCTGACTTTC. The entire variable domain, with the rest obtained from reference TRBV30 and TRBJ2-6, is as follows: SQTIHQWPATLVQPVGSPLSLECTVEGTSNPNLYWYRQAAGRGLQLLFYSVGIGQISSEVPQNLSASRPQDRQFILSSKKLLLSDSGFYLCAWSVGGTPGANVLTFGAGSRLTVL.

This clonotype was seen repeatedly, ten times or more. This chain joins TRBV20-1 and TRBJ2-1, with a tentative D call TRBD1 (5 bases). The germline CDR1 and CDR2 sequences are DFQATT and SNEGSKA (reference sequence). V was pared by 5 bases and J by 10 bases, with 24 bases between. The CDR3 loop spans 15 amino acids. The CDR3, as DNA: TGCAGTGCTGGATTTAGTAGGGGATACGAGATGGAGCAGTTCTTC. Translating it yields CSAGFSRGYEMEQFF.

This clonotype is labeled medium-sized. This chain connects TRBV20-1 to TRBJ2-7; the match to TRBD2 covers 10 bases. Trimming removed 8 bases from V and 5 bases from J; junction bases left unmatched: 15. CDR1 is DFQATT and CDR2 is SNEGSKA in the germline V gene (reference sequence). The CDR3 has 15 amino acids. The CDR3 nucleotides are TGCAGTCCATCCCAGTCTAGCGGGAGTTTTAACGAGCAGTACTTC. Translated: CSPSQSSGSFNEQYF.

This clonotype is medium-sized. This rearrangement joins TRBV12-3 or TRBV12-4 to TRBJ2-7, with TRBD1 as a possible D gene (6 bases). The CDR3 is 13 amino acids. V was trimmed by 5 bases and J by 2 bases, leaving 10 bases between them. The CDR3 DNA sequence: TGTGCCAGCAGTCACAGGGATCCCTACGAGCAGTACTTC. Amino acids: CASSHRDPYEQYF.

This clonotype is classed as medium-sized. The rearrangement joins TRBV7-3 to TRBJ1-1; the D is unclear. This CDR3 contains 14 residues. Trimming shortened V by 5 bases and J by 5 bases, and 15 bases separated the two germline ends. CDR1 and CDR2 from the germline V gene are SGHTA and FQGTGA. CDR3 loop: CASSPSGGRTEAFF. The CDR3 DNA reads as TGTGCCAGCAGCCCCTCGGGAGGGAGGACTGAAGCTTTCTTT.